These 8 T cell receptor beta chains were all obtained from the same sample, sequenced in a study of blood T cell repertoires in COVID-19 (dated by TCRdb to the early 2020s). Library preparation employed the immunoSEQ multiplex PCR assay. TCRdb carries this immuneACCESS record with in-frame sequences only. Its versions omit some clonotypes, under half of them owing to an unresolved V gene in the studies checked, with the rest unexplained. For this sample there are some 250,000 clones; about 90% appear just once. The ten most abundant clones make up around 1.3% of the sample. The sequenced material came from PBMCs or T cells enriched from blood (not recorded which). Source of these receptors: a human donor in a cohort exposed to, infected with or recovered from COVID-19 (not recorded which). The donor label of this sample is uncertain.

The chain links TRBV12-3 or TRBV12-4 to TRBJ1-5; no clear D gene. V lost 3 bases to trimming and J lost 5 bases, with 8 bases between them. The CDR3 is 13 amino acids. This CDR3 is CASSFEYDQPQHF. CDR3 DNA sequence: TGTGCCAGCAGTTTTGAGTACGATCAGCCCCAGCATTTT.

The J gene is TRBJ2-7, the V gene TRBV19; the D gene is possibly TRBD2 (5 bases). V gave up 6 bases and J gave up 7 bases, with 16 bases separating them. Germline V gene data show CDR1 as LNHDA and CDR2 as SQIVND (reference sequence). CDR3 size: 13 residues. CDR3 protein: CASSPERPGEQYF. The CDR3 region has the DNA TGTGCCAGTAGCCCCGAAAGGCCGGGGGAGCAGTACTTC.

The CDR3 here is CAISVNRDRTSYEQYF. CDR3 nucleotide sequence: TGTGCCATCAGTGTTAACCGGGACAGGACCTCCTACGAGCAGTACTTC. J is TRBJ2-7 and V is TRBV10-3, with TRBD1 matching 8 bases. Germline CDR1 and CDR2: ENHRY and SYGVKD. The CDR3 sequence is 16 residues long. The V gene end was trimmed by 4 bases and the J gene end by 0 bases; junction bases not matched to a gene: 8.

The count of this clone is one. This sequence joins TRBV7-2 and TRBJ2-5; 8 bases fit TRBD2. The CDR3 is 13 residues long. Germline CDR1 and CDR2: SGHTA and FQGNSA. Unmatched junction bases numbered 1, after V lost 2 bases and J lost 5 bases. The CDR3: CASSLTSGETQYF. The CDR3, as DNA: TGTGCCAGCAGCTTAACTAGCGGCGAGACCCAGTACTTC.

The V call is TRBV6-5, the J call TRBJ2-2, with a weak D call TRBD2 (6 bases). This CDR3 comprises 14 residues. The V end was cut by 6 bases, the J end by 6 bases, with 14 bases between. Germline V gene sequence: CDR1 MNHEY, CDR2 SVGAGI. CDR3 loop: CASRGWAGSGELFF. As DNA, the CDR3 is TGTGCCAGCAGAGGTTGGGCGGGATCCGGGGAGCTGTTTTTT.

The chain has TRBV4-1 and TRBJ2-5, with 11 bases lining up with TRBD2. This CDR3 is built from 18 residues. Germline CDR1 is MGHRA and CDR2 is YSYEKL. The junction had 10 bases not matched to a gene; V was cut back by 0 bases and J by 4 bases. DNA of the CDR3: TGCGCCAGCAGCCAAGATCGGGCTAGCGGGGGGTCAGGAGAGACCCAGTACTTC. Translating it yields CASSQDRASGGSGETQYF.

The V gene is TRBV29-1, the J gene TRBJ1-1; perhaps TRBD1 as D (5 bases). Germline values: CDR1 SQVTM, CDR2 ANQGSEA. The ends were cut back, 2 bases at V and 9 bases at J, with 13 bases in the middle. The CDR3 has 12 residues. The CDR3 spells CSVEKRGCKAFF. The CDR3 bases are TGCAGCGTTGAAAAAAGGGGATGTAAAGCTTTCTTT.

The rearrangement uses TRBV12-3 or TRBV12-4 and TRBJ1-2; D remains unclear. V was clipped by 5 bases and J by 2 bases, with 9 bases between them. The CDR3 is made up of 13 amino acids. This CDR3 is CASSTTENYGYTF. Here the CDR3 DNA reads TGTGCCAGCAGTACCACAGAAAACTATGGCTACACCTTC.